This T cell receptor (beta chain) stems from a study of blood T cell repertoires in COVID-19. Study at large: The analysed material was cDNA or gDNA that came from T cells, B-cell-depleted T cells, or PBMCs.

Clones were read by immunoSEQ multiplex PCR, and TCRdb kept only the in-frame ones, dropping some. The sample has about 52,000 clones; approximately 92% are singletons. This clone appeared a single time. Sequencing input: peripheral blood. The clonotype was recovered from a man aged 55 to 70 with active COVID-19.

DNA of the CDR3: TGCGCCAGCAGCAGCACCCTTAACACTGAAGCTTTCTTT. Translating it yields CASSSTLNTEAFF. The chain carries TRBV5-1 and TRBJ1-1; no reliable D call. CDR3 length: 13 residues. Germline lookup yields CDR1 SGHRS and CDR2 YFSETQ. The germline V and J ends were trimmed by 4 bases and 2 bases, with 9 bases remaining between them.